This TCR beta chain emerged from a study of blood T cell repertoires in COVID-19. Study at large: Sample material is recorded as cDNA or gDNA derived from T cells, B-cell-depleted T cells, or PBMCs.

The V gene's germline CDR1 is SEHNR and CDR2 FQNEAQ (reference sequence). There are 17 residues in the CDR3. The junction had 3 bases not matched to a gene; V was cut back by 1 base and J by 0 bases. Data came from immunoSEQ multiplex PCR; TCRdb stores just in-frame clones and leaves some out. The sample contains about 440,000 clones, around 88% of which appear only once. The gene calls are TRBV7-9 and TRBJ2-6; 7 bases are shared with TRBD2. The clonotype was recovered from a woman in her fifties or sixties with COVID-19, enrolled during active disease. Sequencing was carried out using peripheral blood. As DNA, the CDR3 is TGTGCCAGCAGCTTAGGGCGGGGGTTCTCTGGGGCCAACGTCCTGACTTTC. Translating gives CASSLGRGFSGANVLTF. The whole variable domain, remainder taken from reference TRBV7-9 and TRBJ2-6, is DTGVSQNPRHKITKRGQNVTFRCDPISEHNRLYWYRQTLGQGPEFLTYFQNEAQLEKSRLLSDRFSAERPKGSFSTLEIQRTEQGDSAMYLCASSLGRGFSGANVLTFGAGSRLTVL.